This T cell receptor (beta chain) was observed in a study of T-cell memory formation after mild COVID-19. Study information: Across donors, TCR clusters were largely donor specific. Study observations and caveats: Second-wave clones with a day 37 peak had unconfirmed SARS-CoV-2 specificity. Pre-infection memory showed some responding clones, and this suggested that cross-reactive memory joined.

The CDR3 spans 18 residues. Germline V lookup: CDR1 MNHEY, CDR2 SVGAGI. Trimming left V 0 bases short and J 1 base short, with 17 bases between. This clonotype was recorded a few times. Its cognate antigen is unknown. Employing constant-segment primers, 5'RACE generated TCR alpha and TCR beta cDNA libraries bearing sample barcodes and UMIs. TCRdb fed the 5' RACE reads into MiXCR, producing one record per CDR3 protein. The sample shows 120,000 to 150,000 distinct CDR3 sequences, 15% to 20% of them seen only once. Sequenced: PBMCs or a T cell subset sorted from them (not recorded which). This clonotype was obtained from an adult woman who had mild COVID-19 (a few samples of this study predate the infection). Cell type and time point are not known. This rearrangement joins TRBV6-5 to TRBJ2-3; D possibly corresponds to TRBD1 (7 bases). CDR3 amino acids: CASSYSIPTGTGTDTQYF. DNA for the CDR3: TGTGCCAGCAGTTACTCGATCCCGACAGGGACTGGCACAGATACGCAGTATTTT.